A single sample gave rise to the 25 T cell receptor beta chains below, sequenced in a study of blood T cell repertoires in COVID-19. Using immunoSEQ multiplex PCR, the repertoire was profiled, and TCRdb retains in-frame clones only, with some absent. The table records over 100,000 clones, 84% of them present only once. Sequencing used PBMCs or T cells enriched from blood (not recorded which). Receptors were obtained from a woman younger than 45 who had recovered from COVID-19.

The CDR3 protein is CASSARQDTEAFF. In DNA form, the CDR3 reads TGTGCCAGCAGCGCCCGGCAGGACACTGAAGCTTTCTTT. The chain combines TRBV7-9 with TRBJ1-1, with D unresolved. This CDR3 is built from 13 residues. With 5 bases removed from V and 3 bases from J, the gap between germline ends came to 10 bases. Germline loops: CDR1 SEHNR, CDR2 FQNEAQ (reference sequence).

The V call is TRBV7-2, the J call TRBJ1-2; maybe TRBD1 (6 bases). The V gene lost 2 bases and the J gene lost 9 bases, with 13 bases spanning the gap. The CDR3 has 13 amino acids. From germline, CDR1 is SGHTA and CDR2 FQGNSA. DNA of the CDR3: TGTGCCAGCAGCTTATACAGGGAAGGCAGCTACACCTTC. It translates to CASSLYREGSYTF.

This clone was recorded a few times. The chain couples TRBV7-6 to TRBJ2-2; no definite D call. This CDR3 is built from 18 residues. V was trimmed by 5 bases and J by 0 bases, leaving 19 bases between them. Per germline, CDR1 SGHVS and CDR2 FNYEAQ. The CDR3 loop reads CASSHLSPDFANTGELFF. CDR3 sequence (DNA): TGTGCCAGCAGCCATCTGTCGCCAGACTTCGCGAACACCGGGGAGCTGTTTTTT.

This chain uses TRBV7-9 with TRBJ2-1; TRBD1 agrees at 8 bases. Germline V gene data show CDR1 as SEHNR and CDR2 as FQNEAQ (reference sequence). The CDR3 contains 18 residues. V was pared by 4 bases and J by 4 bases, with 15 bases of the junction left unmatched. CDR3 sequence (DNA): TGTGCCAGCAGCTCTCGACAGGGGCCGCAGAATAAGTACAATGAGCAGTTCTTC. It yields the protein CASSSRQGPQNKYNEQFF.

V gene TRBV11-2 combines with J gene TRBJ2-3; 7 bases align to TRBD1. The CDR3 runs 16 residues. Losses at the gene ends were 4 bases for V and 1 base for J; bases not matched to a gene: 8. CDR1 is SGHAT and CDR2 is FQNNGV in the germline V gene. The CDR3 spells CASSSIRQGRTDTQYF. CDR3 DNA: TGTGCCAGCAGCTCAATTCGACAGGGCCGCACAGATACGCAGTATTTT.

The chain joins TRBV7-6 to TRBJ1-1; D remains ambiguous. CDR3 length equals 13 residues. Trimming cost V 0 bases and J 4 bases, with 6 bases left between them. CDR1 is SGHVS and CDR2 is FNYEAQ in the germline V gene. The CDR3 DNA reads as TGTGCCAGCAGCTTAGCGCTCGGCACTGAAGCTTTCTTT. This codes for CASSLALGTEAFF.

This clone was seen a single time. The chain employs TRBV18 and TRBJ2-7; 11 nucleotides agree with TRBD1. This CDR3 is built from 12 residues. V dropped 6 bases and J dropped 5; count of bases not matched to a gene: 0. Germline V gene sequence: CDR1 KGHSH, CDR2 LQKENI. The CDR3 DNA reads TGTGCCAGCTCGGGACAGGGGGACGAGCAGTACTTC. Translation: CASSGQGDEQYF.

The DNA for the CDR3 is TGTGCCACCAGCAGAGATAAATATCCCGAATGGGACTTGAACACTGAAGCTTTCTTT. It translates to CATSRDKYPEWDLNTEAFF. The V gene is TRBV15, the J gene TRBJ1-1; TRBD1 is a possible D gene (5 bases). CDR3 length: 19 amino acids. V lost 0 bases, J lost 0 bases, and 20 bases lay in between. The germline CDR1 and CDR2 sequences are LNHNV and YYDKDF (reference sequence).

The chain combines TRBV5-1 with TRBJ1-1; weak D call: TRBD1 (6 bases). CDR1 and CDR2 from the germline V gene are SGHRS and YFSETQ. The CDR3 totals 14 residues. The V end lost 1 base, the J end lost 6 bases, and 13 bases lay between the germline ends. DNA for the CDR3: TGCGCCAGCAGCTTGTTCAGGGGAATCTCTGAAGCTTTCTTT. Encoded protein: CASSLFRGISEAFF.

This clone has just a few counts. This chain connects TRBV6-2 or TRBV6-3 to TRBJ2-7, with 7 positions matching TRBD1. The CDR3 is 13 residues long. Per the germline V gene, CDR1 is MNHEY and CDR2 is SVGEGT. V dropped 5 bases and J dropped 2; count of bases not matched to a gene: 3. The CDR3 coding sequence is TGTGCCAGCAGTCAGGGGGAAACCTACGAGCAGTACTTC. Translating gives CASSQGETYEQYF.

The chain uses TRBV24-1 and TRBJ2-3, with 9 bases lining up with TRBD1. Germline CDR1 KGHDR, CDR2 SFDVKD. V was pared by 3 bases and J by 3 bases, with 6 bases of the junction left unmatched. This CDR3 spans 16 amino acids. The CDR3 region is CATSDPGTGKTDTQYF. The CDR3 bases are TGTGCCACCAGTGATCCCGGGACAGGGAAGACAGATACGCAGTATTTT.

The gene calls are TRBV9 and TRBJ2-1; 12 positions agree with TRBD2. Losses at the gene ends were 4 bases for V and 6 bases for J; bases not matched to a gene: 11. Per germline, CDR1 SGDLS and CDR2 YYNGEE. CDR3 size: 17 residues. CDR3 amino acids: CASSPRAASGRGNEQFF. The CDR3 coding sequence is TGTGCCAGCAGCCCCCGCGCGGCTAGCGGGAGGGGCAATGAGCAGTTCTTC.

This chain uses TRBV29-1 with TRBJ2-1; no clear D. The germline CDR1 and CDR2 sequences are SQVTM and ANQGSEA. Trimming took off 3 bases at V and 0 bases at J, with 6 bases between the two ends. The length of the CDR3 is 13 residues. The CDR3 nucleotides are TGCAGCGTTGACAGAAACTCCTACAATGAGCAGTTCTTC. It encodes CSVDRNSYNEQFF.

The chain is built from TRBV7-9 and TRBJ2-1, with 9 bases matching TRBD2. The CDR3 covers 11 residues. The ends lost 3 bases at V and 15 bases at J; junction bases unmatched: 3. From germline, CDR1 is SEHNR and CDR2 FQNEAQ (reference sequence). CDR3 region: CASSFSGRLFF. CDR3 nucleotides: TGTGCCAGCAGCTTCAGCGGGAGGTTGTTCTTC. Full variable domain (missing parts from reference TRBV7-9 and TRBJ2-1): DTGVSQNPRHKITKRGQNVTFRCDPISEHNRLYWYRQTLGQGPEFLTYFQNEAQLEKSRLLSDRFSAERPKGSFSTLEIQRTEQGDSAMYLCASSFSGRLFFGPGTRLTVL.

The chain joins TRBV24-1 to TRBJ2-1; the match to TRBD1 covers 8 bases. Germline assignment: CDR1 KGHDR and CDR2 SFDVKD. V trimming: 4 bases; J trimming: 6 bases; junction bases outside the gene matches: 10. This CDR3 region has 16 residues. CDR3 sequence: CATSESTGARPNEQFF. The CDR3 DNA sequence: TGTGCCACCAGTGAATCGACAGGGGCCCGCCCCAATGAGCAGTTCTTC.

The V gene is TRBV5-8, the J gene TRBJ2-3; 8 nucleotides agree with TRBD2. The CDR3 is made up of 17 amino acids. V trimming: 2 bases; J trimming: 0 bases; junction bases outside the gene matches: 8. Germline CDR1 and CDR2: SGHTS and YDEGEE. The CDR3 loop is CASSFGIAGPSTDTQYF. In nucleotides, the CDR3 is TGTGCCAGCAGCTTTGGGATAGCGGGGCCTAGCACAGATACGCAGTATTTT.

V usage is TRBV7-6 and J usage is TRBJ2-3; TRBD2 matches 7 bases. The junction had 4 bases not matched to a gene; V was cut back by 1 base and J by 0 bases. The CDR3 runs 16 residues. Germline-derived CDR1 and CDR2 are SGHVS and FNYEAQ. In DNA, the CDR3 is TGTGCCAGCAGCTTAGAGGGACTACCTAGCACAGATACGCAGTATTTT. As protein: CASSLEGLPSTDTQYF.

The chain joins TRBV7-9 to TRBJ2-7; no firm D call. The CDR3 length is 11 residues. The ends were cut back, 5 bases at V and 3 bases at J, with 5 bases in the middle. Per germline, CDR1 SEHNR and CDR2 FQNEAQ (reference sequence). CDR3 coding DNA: TGTGCCAGCAGCCCCCTCTACGAGCAGTACTTC. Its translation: CASSPLYEQYF.

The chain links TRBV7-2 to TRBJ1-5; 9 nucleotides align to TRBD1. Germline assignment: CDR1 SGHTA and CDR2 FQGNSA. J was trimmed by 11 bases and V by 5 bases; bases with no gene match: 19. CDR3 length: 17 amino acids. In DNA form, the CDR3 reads TGTGCCAGCAGCCTCACACTGACAGGGGGAACGAGGGTGGCCCAGCATTTT. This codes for CASSLTLTGGTRVAQHF.

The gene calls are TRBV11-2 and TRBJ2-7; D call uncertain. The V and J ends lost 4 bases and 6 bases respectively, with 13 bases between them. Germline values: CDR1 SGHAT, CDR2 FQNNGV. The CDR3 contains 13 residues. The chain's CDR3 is CASSSDPTGEQYF. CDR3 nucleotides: TGTGCCAGCAGCTCCGACCCGACGGGCGAGCAGTACTTC.

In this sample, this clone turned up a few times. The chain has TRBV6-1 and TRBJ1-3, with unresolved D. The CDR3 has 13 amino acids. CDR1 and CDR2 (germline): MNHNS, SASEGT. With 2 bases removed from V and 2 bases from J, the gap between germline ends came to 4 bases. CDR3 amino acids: CASSETAGNTIYF. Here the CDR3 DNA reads TGTGCCAGCAGTGAAACAGCTGGAAACACCATATATTTT.

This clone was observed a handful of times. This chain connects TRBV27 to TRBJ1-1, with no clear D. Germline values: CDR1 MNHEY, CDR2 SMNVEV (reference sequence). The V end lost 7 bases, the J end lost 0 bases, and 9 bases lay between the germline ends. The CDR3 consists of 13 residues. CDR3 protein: CASKDLVNTEAFF. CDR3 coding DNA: TGTGCCAGCAAGGACTTGGTGAACACTGAAGCTTTCTTT.

The CDR3 protein is CASSEGGGEQFF. The CDR3 nucleotides are TGTGCCAGCAGTGAGGGCGGCGGAGAGCAGTTCTTC. The V and J genes are TRBV5-4 and TRBJ2-1; possible D gene TRBD2, 5 bases. Trimming took off 5 bases at V and 10 bases at J, with 13 bases between the two ends. The CDR3 totals 12 residues. CDR1 and CDR2 (germline): SGHNT, YYREEE (reference sequence). The full variable domain, completed using reference TRBV5-4 and TRBJ2-1, is ETGVTQSPTHLIKTRGQQVTLRCSSQSGHNTVSWYQQALGQGPQFIFQYYREEENGRGNFPPRFSGLQFPNYSSELNVNALELDDSALYLCASSEGGGEQFFGPGTRLTVL.

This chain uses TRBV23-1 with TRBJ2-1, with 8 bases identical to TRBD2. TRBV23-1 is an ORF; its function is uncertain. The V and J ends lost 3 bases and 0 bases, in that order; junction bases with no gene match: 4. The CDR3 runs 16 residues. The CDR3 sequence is CASSHAGGDSYNEQFF. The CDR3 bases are TGCGCCAGCAGTCATGCGGGAGGCGACTCCTACAATGAGCAGTTCTTC.

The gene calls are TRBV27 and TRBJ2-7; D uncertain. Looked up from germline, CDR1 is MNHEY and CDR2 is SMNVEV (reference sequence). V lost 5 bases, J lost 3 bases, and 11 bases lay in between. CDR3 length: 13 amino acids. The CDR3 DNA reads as TGTGCCAGCAGTCTTCTCCCACACTACGAGCAGTACTTC. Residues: CASSLLPHYEQYF.